This T cell receptor beta chain was sequenced during a study of blood T cell repertoires in COVID-19. For the study at large: The United States, Italy and Spain were the sources of the acute and convalescent COVID-19 samples. T cells, B-cell-depleted T cells, or PBMCs supplied cDNA or gDNA.

Between the trimmed V and J ends, which lost 5 bases and 3 bases, there was a span of 10 bases. Germline CDR1 and CDR2: LNHDA and SQIVND (reference sequence). The CDR3 is 13 residues long. How the authors handled the data: Amplified reference gene primers provided the basis for estimating nucleated cell counts. The assay was immunoSEQ multiplex PCR, and TCRdb's table has in-frame clones only and misses some. V, J and clone size derive from that table, while D and trimming were established from the DNA sequence. Found here are approximately 670,000 clones, more than 80% of them singletons; the top ten hold approximately 0.25%.

This chain connects TRBV19 to TRBJ1-1; tentative D call: TRBD1 (6 bases). The clonotype comes from a woman aged 18-29 years with acute or convalescent COVID-19. The specimen was peripheral blood. CDR3 residues: CASSLEGDTEAFF. CDR3 coding DNA: TGTGCCAGTAGTCTCGAGGGGGACACTGAAGCTTTCTTT.